Sequencing of this T cell receptor (beta chain) was carried out in a study of blood T cell repertoires in COVID-19. Turning to the study itself: PBMCs, B-cell-depleted T cells, or T cells were the source of the cDNA or gDNA that made up the material.

CDR1 and CDR2 from the germline V gene are SGHDT and YYEEEE. The ends lost 0 bases at V and 0 bases at J; junction bases unmatched: 9. This CDR3 contains 18 residues. Authors' methods: Researchers report that nucleated cell counts were estimated from reference gene primer amplification. Clones were sequenced by immunoSEQ multiplex PCR, and TCRdb holds only the in-frame ones, with some missing. For V, J and clone size, that table is used; D and trimming come from the DNA. The table lists 50,000 to 70,000 clones, around 85% of them singletons. The sample consisted of peripheral blood. This TCR was recovered from a man between 65 and 79 years old with active COVID-19. The chain joins TRBV5-6 to TRBJ2-3; 8 bases fit TRBD2. The CDR3 loop is CASSLVVITGGSTDTQYF. As DNA, the CDR3 is TGTGCCAGCAGCTTGGTAGTAATTACGGGAGGGAGCACAGATACGCAGTATTTT.